This TCR beta chain was sequenced for a study of blood T cells in healthy people across ages. Study conclusions and caveats: The long-lived group displayed more naive CD4+ cells, plus higher diversity, than the aged donors did. When one million T cells were used, diversity estimates were thought to be underestimates.

The V gene's germline CDR1 is MNHEY and CDR2 SVGEGT. The CDR3 runs 12 residues. Trimming pared 4 bases from V and 9 bases from J, leaving 10 bases between. Isolating PBMCs gave at least 6 million of these cells per sample. A word on this clonotype: The antigen remains unidentified.

Together with a sample-barcoded 5' primer, a J-beta primer mix was included in a second PCR lasting roughly 6 to 12 cycles. TCRdb re-called the 5' RACE reads with MiXCR, one entry per CDR3 protein. Found here are 1.5 million to 2 million distinct CDR3 sequences, about two fifths of them singletons; the top ten hold around 23%. The sample comprised blood. The chain is built from TRBV6-2 or TRBV6-3 and TRBJ2-4; D unresolved. The TCR originated in a human donor in good health. CDR3 loop: CASSLDRFIQYF. CDR3 coding DNA: TGTGCCAGCAGTTTAGACCGGTTCATTCAGTACTTC.